The sequence of this T cell receptor beta chain was determined in a study of blood T cell repertoires in COVID-19. About the research overall: T cells, B-cell-depleted T cells, or PBMCs supplied cDNA or gDNA.

Only in-frame clones appear in the TCRdb table, and some are missing; sequencing was by immunoSEQ multiplex PCR. There are approximately 350,000 clones in the sample; around four fifths occur only once, and under 3% lies in the top ten. The CDR3 is 13 residues long. The V gene's germline CDR1 is SGHVS and CDR2 FQNEAQ. A word on this clone: Germline and junction disagree at one end, which may indicate a read error.

This chain connects TRBV7-8 to TRBJ2-1, with a possible D match to TRBD2 (5 bases). The sample taken for sequencing was peripheral blood. The TCR sequence derives from a man aged 30 to 45 with active or convalescent COVID-19. The CDR3 coding sequence is TGTGCCAGCAGCGCCCCTGAGGGTCCTGAGAAGTTCTTC. It specifies CASSAPEGPEKFF.